The following is a TCR beta chain sequence with its context. The source of the sample is a study of blood T cell repertoires in COVID-19. At the level of the study: Researchers got acute and convalescent COVID-19 samples from the United States, Italy and Spain. T cells, B-cell-depleted T cells, or PBMCs provided the cDNA or gDNA that served as material.

Trimming pared 3 bases from V and 0 bases from J, leaving 10 bases between. Germline-derived CDR1 and CDR2 are SGHNT and YYREEE (reference sequence). This CDR3 is 15 amino acids long. How the authors handled the data: Reference gene primer amplification gave estimated nucleated cell counts. The assay was immunoSEQ multiplex PCR, and TCRdb's table has in-frame clones only and misses some. The V and J calls and clone size are taken from that table; D and trimming were inferred from the DNA. The sample includes 150,000 to 180,000 clones, roughly 83% of them seen just once. Enrolled during active infection, Seattle patients were then followed longitudinally.

The sequencing input was peripheral blood. The sequence derives from a woman aged 55-75 years with COVID-19, enrolled during active disease. This sequence joins TRBV5-4 and TRBJ2-1; D gene unclear. The DNA for the CDR3 is TGTGCCAGCAGCTCCCCAAAGAGCTCCTACAATGAGCAGTTCTTC. Encoded protein: CASSSPKSSYNEQFF.